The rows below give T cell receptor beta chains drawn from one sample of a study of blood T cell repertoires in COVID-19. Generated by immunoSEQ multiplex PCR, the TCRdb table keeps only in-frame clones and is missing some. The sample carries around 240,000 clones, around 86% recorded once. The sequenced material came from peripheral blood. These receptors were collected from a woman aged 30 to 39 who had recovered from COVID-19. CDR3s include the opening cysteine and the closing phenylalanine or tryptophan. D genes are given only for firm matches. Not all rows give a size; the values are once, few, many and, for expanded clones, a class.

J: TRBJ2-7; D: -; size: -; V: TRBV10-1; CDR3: CASSPPGSEQYF; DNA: TGCGCCAGCAGTCCCCCCGGTTCCGAGCAGTACTTC
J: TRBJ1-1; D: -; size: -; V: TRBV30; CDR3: CAWRDKAHMNTEAFF; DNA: TGTGCCTGGAGGGACAAGGCCCACATGAACACTGAAGCTTTCTTT
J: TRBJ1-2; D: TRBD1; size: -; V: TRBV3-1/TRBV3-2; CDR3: CASSQGDSAYYGYTF; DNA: TGTGCCAGCAGCCAAGGGGACAGCGCGTACTATGGCTACACCTTC
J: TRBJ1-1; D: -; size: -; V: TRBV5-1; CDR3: CASSRQPNTEAFF; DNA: TGCGCCAGCAGCAGACAGCCGAACACTGAAGCTTTCTTT
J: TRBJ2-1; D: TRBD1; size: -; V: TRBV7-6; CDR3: CASSYAPGQYNEQFF; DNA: TGTGCCAGCAGCTACGCTCCGGGACAGTACAATGAGCAGTTCTTC
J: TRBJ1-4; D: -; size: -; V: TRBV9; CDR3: CASSVGGATNEKLFF; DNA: TGTGCCAGCAGCGTAGGGGGAGCCACTAATGAAAAACTGTTTTTT
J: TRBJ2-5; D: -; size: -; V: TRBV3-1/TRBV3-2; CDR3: CASSQEARGLSRQETQYF; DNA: TGTGCCAGCAGCCAAGAGGCAAGGGGCCTTTCCCGCCAAGAGACCCAGTACTTC
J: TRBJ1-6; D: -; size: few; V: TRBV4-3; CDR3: CASSQFSGSGNNSPLHF; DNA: TGCGCCAGCAGCCAATTCTCCGGGTCGGGGAATAATTCACCCCTCCACTTT
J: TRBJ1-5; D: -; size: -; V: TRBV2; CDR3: CAVSNQPQHF; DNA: TGTGCCGTATCGAATCAGCCCCAGCATTTT
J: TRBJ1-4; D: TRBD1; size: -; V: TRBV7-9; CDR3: CASRSQGAPNEKLFF; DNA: TGTGCCAGCAGGTCACAGGGGGCACCTAATGAAAAACTGTTTTTT
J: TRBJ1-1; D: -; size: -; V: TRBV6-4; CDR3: CASSAGMNTEAFF; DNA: TGTGCCAGCAGCGCAGGGATGAACACTGAAGCTTTCTTT
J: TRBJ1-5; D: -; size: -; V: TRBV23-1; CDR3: CARRGGADSNQPQHF; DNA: TGCGCCCGTCGGGGAGGGGCGGACTCAAATCAGCCCCAGCATTTT
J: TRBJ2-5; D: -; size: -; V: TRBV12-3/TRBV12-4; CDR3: CASSARVLETQYF; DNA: TGTGCCAGCAGTGCCAGGGTCCTGGAGACCCAGTACTTC
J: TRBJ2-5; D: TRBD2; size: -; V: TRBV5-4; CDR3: CASSLTSGGLTQYF; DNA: TGTGCCAGCAGCTTGACTAGCGGGGGATTGACCCAGTACTTC
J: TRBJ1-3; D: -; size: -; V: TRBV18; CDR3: CASSPLEGTSGNTIYF; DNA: TGTGCCAGCTCACCCCTGGAGGGAACCTCTGGAAACACCATATATTTT
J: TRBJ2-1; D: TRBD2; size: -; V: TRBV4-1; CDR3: CASSPLAGEPYNEQFF; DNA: TGCGCCAGCAGCCCCCTAGCGGGGGAACCTTACAATGAGCAGTTCTTC
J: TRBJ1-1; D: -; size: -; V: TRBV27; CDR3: CASSYGGGRDDTEAFF; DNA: TGTGCCAGCAGTTATGGAGGCGGGAGGGACGACACTGAAGCTTTCTTT
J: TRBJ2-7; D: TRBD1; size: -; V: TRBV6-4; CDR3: CASSVEGQGSYEQYF; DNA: TGTGCCAGCAGTGTAGAGGGACAGGGCTCCTACGAGCAGTACTTC
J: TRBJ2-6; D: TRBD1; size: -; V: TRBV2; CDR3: CASSDGQWTGGATGANVLTF; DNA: TGTGCCAGCAGTGACGGCCAATGGACAGGGGGCGCGACAGGGGCCAACGTCCTGACTTTC
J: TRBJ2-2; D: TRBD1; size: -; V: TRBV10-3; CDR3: CAIKGTGNTGELFF; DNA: TGTGCCATCAAAGGGACAGGGAACACCGGGGAGCTGTTTTTT
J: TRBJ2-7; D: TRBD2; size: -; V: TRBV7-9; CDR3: CASSLGLADPYEQYF; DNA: TGTGCCAGCAGCCTTGGACTAGCGGACCCCTACGAGCAGTACTTC
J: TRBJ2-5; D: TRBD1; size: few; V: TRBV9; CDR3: CASSGDRDPQETQYF; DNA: TGTGCCAGCAGCGGGGACAGGGACCCGCAAGAGACCCAGTACTTC
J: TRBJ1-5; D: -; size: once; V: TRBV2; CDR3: CASSWAENQPQHF; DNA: TGTGCCAGCAGTTGGGCAGAAAATCAGCCCCAGCATTTT
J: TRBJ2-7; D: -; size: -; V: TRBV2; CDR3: CASIAALEYEQYF; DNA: TGTGCCAGCATCGCAGCACTGGAGTACGAGCAGTACTTC
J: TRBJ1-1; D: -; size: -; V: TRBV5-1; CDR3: CASSLRGYTEAFF; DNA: TGCGCCAGCAGCTTGAGGGGGTACACTGAAGCTTTCTTT
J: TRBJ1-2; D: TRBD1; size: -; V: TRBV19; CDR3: CASIPGTGETGYTF; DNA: TGTGCCAGTATCCCCGGGACAGGGGAAACCGGCTACACCTTC
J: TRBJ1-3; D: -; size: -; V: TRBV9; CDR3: CASSVGSQGDSGNTIYF; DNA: TGTGCCAGCAGCGTAGGGTCACAGGGAGACTCTGGAAACACCATATATTTT
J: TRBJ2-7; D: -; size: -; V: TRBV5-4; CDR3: CASSLVGGGYEQYF; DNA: TGTGCCAGCAGCTTGGTGGGAGGGGGCTACGAGCAGTACTTC
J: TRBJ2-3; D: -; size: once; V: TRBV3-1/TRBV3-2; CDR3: CASSKSDSRHVDTQYF; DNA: TGTGCCAGCAGCAAATCGGATTCGCGGCATGTAGATACGCAGTATTTT
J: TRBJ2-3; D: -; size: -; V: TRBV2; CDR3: CASSGIGGRTDTQYF; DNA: TGTGCCAGCAGTGGGATTGGCGGGCGCACAGATACGCAGTATTTT
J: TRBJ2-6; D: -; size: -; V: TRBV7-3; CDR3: CASSLMEYGANVLTF; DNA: TGTGCCAGCAGCTTAATGGAGTACGGGGCCAACGTCCTGACTTTC
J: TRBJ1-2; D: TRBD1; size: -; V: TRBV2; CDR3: CASGTGESGYTF; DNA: TGTGCCAGCGGTACAGGGGAGAGCGGCTACACCTTC
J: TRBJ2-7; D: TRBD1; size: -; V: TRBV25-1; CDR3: CASSPHGQAHEQYF; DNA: TGTGCCAGCAGTCCCCATGGACAGGCCCACGAGCAGTACTTC
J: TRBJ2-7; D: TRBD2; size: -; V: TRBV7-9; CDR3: CASSDTSEVSFEQYF; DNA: TGTGCCAGCAGCGACACTAGCGAGGTGTCCTTCGAGCAGTACTTC
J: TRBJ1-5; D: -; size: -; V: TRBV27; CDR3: CASSWGVNQPQHF; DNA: TGTGCCAGCAGTTGGGGGGTCAATCAGCCCCAGCATTTT
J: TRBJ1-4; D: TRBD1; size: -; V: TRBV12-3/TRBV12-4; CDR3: CASCDRGDEKLFF; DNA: TGTGCCAGTTGTGACAGGGGCGATGAAAAACTGTTTTTT
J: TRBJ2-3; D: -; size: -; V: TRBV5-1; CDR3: CASSSQGTDTQYF; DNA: TGCGCCAGCAGCTCCCAGGGCACAGATACGCAGTATTTT
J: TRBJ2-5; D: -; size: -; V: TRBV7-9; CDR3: CASSSLGVETQYF; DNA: TGTGCCAGCAGCTCACTAGGAGTGGAGACCCAGTACTTC
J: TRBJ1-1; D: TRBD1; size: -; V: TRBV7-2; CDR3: CASSSRTGGTEAFF; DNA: TGTGCCAGCAGCTCGCGGACAGGGGGCACTGAAGCTTTCTTT
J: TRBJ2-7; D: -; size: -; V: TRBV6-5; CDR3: CASRSGFYEQYF; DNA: TGTGCCAGCAGATCAGGGTTCTACGAGCAGTACTTC
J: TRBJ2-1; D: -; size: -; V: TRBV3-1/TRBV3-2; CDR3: CASSQGDSPSSTNEQFF; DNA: TGTGCCAGCAGCCAAGGGGACTCCCCGTCTAGCACCAATGAGCAGTTCTTC
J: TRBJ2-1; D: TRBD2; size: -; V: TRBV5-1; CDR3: CASSVSGGGYNEQFF; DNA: TGCGCCAGCAGCGTCAGCGGGGGGGGTTACAATGAGCAGTTCTTC
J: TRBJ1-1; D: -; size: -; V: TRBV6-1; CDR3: CASSDLRAVSLRRDTEAFF; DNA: TGTGCCAGCAGTGACCTTAGGGCAGTTAGCCTTAGGAGGGACACTGAAGCTTTCTTT
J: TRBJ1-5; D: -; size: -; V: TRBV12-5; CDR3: CASAAPGFGGNQPQHF; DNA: TGTGCTAGTGCCGCCCCTGGGTTTGGAGGGAATCAGCCCCAGCATTTT
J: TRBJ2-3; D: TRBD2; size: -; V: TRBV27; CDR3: CASSLLAGGPGEPLDTQYF; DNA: TGTGCCAGCAGTTTATTAGCGGGGGGGCCGGGGGAACCTTTGGATACGCAGTATTTT
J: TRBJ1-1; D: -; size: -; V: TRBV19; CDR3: CASSIGMNTEAFF; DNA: TGTGCCAGTAGTATCGGGATGAACACTGAAGCTTTCTTT
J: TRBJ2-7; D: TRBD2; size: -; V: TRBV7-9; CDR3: CASSTWGLANSYEQYF; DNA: TGTGCCAGCAGCACTTGGGGACTAGCGAACTCCTACGAGCAGTACTTC
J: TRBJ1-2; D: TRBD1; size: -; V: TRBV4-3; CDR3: CASRGRTTGQGLGYTF; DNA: TGCGCCAGCAGAGGGCGGACCACGGGACAGGGTCTTGGCTACACCTTC
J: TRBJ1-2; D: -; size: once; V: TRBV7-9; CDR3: CASSSIRDTHGYTF; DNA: TGTGCCAGCAGCTCGATCCGGGACACACATGGCTACACCTTC
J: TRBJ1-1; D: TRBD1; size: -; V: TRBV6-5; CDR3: CASRRGQQNTEAFF; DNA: TGTGCCAGCAGACGGGGACAGCAGAACACTGAAGCTTTCTTT
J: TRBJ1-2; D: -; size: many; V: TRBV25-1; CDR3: CASSEMNIAPNGYTF; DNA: TGTGCCAGCAGTGAAATGAACATAGCTCCCAATGGCTACACCTTC
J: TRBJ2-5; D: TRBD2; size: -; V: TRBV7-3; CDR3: CASSQRGGQETQYF; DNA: TGTGCCAGCAGCCAGCGGGGGGGCCAAGAGACCCAGTACTTC
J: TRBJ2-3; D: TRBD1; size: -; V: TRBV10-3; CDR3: CAISEGTASTDTQYF; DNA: TGTGCCATCAGTGAAGGGACAGCTAGCACAGATACGCAGTATTTT
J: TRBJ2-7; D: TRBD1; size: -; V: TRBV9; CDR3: CASSRTGTTYEQYF; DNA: TGTGCCAGCAGCCGGACAGGGACCACCTACGAGCAGTACTTC
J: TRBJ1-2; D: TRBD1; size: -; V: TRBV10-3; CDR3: CAISEPDRGYGYTF; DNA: TGTGCCATCAGTGAGCCAGACAGGGGCTATGGCTACACCTTC
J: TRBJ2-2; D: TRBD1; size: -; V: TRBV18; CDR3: CASSPGQGYGELFF; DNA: TGTGCCAGCTCACCGGGACAGGGGTACGGGGAGCTGTTTTTT
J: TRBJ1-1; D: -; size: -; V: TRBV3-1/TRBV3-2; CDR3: CASSQDSYGLNTEAFF; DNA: TGTGCCAGCAGCCAAGATAGTTACGGGTTGAACACTGAAGCTTTCTTT
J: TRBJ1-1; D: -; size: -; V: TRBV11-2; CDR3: CASSPPMVEAFF; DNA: TGTGCCAGCAGCCCCCCGATGGTGGAGGCTTTCTTT